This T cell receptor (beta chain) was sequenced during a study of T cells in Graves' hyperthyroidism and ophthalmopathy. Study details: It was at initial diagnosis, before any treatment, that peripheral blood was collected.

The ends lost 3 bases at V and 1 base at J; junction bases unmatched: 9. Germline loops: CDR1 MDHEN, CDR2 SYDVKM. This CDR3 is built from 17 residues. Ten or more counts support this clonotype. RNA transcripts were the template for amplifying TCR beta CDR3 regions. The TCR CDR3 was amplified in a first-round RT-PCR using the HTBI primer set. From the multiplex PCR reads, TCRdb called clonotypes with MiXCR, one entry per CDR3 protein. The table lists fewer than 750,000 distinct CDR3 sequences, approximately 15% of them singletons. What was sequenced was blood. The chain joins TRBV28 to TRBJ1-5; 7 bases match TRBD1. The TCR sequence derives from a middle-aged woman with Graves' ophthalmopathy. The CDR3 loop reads CASSLSIDRVSNQPQHF. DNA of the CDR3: TGTGCCAGCAGTTTGAGCATAGACAGGGTGAGCAATCAGCCCCAGCATTTT.